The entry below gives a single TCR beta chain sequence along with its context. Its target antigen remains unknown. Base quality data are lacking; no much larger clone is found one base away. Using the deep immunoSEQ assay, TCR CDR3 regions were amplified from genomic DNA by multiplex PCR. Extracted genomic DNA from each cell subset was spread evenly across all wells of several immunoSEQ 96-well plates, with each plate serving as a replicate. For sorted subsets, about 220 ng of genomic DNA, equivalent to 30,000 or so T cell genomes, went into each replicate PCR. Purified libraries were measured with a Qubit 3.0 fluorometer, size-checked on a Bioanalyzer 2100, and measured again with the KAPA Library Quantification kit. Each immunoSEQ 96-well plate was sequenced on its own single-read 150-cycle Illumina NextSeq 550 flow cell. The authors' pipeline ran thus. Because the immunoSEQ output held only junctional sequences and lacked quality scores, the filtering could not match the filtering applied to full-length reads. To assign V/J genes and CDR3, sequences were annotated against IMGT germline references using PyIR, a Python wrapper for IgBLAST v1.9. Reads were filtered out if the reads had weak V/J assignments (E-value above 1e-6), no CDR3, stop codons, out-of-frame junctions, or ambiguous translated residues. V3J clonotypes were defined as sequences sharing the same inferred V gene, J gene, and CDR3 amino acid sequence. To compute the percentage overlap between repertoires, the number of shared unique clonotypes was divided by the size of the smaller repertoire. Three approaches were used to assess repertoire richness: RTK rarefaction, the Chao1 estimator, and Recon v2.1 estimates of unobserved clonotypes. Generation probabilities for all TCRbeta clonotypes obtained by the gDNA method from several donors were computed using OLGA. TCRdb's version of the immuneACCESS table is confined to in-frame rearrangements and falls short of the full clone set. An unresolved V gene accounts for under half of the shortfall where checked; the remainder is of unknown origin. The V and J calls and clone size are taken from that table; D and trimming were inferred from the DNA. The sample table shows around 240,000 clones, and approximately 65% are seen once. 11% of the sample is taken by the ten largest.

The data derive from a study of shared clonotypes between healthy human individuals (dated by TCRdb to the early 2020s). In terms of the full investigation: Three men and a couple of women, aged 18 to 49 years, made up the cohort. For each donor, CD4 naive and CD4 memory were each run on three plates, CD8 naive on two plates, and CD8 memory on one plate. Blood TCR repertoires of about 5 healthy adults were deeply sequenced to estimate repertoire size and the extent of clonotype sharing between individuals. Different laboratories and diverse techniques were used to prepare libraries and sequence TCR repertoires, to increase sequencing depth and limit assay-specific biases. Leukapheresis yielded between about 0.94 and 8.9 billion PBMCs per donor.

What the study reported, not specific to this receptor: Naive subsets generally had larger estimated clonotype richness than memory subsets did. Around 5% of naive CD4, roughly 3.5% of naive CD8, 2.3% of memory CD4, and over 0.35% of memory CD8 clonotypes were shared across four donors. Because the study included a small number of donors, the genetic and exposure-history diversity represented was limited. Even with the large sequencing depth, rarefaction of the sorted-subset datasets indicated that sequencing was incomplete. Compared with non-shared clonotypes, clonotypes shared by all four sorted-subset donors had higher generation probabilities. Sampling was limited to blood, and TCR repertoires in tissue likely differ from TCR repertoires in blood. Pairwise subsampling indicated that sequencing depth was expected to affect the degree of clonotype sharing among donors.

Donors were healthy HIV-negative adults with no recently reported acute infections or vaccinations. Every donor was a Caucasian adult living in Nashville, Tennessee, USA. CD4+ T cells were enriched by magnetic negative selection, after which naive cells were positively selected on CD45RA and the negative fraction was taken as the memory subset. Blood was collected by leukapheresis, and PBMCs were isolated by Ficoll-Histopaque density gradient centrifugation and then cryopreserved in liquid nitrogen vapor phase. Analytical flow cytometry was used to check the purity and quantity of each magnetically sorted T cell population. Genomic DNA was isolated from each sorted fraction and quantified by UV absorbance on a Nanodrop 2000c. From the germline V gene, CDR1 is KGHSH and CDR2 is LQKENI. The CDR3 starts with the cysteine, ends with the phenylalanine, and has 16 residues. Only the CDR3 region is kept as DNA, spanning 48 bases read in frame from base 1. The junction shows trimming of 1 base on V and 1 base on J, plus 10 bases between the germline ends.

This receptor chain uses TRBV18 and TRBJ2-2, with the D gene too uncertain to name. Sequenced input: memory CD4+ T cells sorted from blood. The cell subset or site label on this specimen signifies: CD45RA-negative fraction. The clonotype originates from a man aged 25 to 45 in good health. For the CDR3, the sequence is CASSPLSVENTGELFF. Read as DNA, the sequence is TGTGCCAGCTCACCACTCTCCGTAGAGAACACCGGGGAGCTGTTTTTT.